Here is one T cell receptor (beta chain) with its context. Its antigen is currently unknown. The data were produced by immunoSEQ multiplex PCR, yet TCRdb's version contains in-frame clones alone and is incomplete. This table has 950,000 to 1,300,000 clones, 75% appearing once. The data originate from a study of shared clonotypes between healthy human individuals. Broader study findings: A handful of donors showed sharing of about 4.8% of naive CD4 clonotypes.

The CD4+ fraction was divided into a CD45RA+ naive subset and a CD45RA-negative memory subset. The specimen was memory CD4+ T cells sorted from blood. Subset noted: CD45RA-negative fraction. This TCR was recovered from a man younger than 30 in good health.

The CDR3, as DNA: TGTGCCAGCTCTTTCGGGGGTCAGCCCCAGCATTTT. As protein: CASSFGGQPQHF. This rearrangement joins TRBV28 to TRBJ1-5; D is perhaps TRBD1 (5 bases). The CDR3 totals 12 residues. Germline CDR1 and CDR2: MDHEN and SYDVKM. Trimming removed 8 bases from V and 6 bases from J, with 11 bases in between. The whole variable domain, remainder taken from reference TRBV28 and TRBJ1-5, is DVKVTQSSRYLVKRTGEKVFLECVQDMDHENMFWYRQDPGLGLRLIYFSYDVKMKEKGDIPEGYSVSREKKERFSLILESASTNQTSMYLCASSFGGQPQHFGDGTRLSIL.